Listed here are 16 T cell receptor beta chains from one sample, sequenced in a study of human T cells and chemical hapten exposure. The time point here: patch test 2, 6 weeks after DPC sensitization. The sample's treatment: therapeutic diphenylcyclopropenone sensitization with weekly scalp DPC. One entry per CDR3 protein results from TCRdb running MiXCR on the RACE reads. The top ten hold roughly 3% of the sample, which has about 73,000 distinct CDR3 sequences, 7.5% to 9.5% seen once. The sample in question was whole blood, obtained in connection with sensitization to the hapten diphenylcyclopropenone (DPC). All receptors derive from a woman aged 50 to 60 with alopecia areata. Some clones in this sample may be carry-over from other donors' samples.

This chain links TRBV18 with TRBJ2-7; 9 bases fit TRBD1. Germline CDR1 reads KGHSH; CDR2 reads LQKENI. CDR3 length: 16 residues. V shed 6 bases and J 2 bases; nucleotides not matched to a gene: 11. CDR3 nucleotide sequence: TGTGCCAGCTCTCCGGGAATTGGGACAGGGACCTACGAGCAGTACTTC. Translation gives CASSPGIGTGTYEQYF.

The V and J genes are TRBV20-1 and TRBJ2-1; 10 bases map to TRBD1. Unmatched junction bases numbered 7, after V lost 3 bases and J lost 2 bases. The CDR3 totals 16 residues. Germline V gene data show CDR1 as DFQATT and CDR2 as SNEGSKA (reference sequence). CDR3 residues: CSASRSTGGPYNEQFF. CDR3 bases: TGCAGTGCTAGCAGATCGACAGGGGGCCCCTACAATGAGCAGTTCTTC.

There are many counts of this clonotype. The chain combines TRBV29-1 with TRBJ2-1; 8 nucleotides line up with TRBD1. J lost 6 bases, V lost 7 bases, and 2 bases had no gene match. The germline V gene encodes CDR1 SQVTM and CDR2 ANQGSEA. The length of the CDR3 is 11 residues. DNA of the CDR3: TGCAGCGCTGGACAGGGCAATGAGCAGTTCTTC. Translated, it gives CSAGQGNEQFF.

The chain combines TRBV15 with TRBJ1-1; D ambiguous. Per the germline V gene, CDR1 is LNHNV and CDR2 is YYDKDF (reference sequence). V gave up 1 base and J gave up 1 base, with 13 bases separating them. The CDR3 runs to 16 residues. The CDR3 DNA reads TGTGCCACCAGCAGAGTAGTCGGGTGGAAGAACACTGAAGCTTTCTTT. Amino acid sequence: CATSRVVGWKNTEAFF. Drawing the rest from reference TRBV15 and TRBJ1-1, the complete variable domain is DAMVIQNPRYQVTQFGKPVTLSCSQTLNHNVMYWYQQKSSQAPKLLFHYYDKDFNNEADTPDNFQSRRPNTSFCFLDIRSPGLGDTAMYLCATSRVVGWKNTEAFFGQGTRLTVV.

This clonotype was observed a few times. The chain's CDR3 is CASSPRTGGVGANVLTF. The CDR3 coding sequence is TGTGCCAGCAGCCCTCGGACAGGGGGGGTTGGGGCCAACGTCCTGACTTTC. The chain uses TRBV3-1 and TRBJ2-6; 10 bases agree with TRBD1. From germline, CDR1 is LGHDT and CDR2 YNNKEL (reference sequence). V gave up 4 bases and J gave up 3 bases; unmatched junction bases: 6. The CDR3 runs 17 residues.

This clonotype has just a few counts. This CDR3 is CASSQDRDPDSYGYTF. In nucleotides, the CDR3 is TGTGCCAGCAGCCAAGATCGGGACCCCGACTCCTATGGCTACACCTTC. V gene TRBV3-1 combines with J gene TRBJ1-2, with D tentatively TRBD1 (5 bases). The CDR3 consists of 16 residues. Trimming stripped 0 bases from V and 4 bases from J, with 15 bases between. Germline V lookup: CDR1 LGHDT, CDR2 YNNKEL (reference sequence).

Ten or more counts support this clonotype. This sequence joins TRBV20-1 and TRBJ1-5; 8 bases line up with TRBD1. The junction had 4 bases not matched to a gene; V was cut back by 0 bases and J by 0 bases. Germline values: CDR1 DFQATT, CDR2 SNEGSKA (reference sequence). The CDR3 length is 16 residues. The CDR3, as DNA: TGCAGTGCTAGAGACCCGACAGGGGTTAGCAATCAGCCCCAGCATTTT. This gives the protein CSARDPTGVSNQPQHF.

The chain recombines TRBV5-1 with TRBJ2-1, with 11 bases matching TRBD2. V gave up 2 bases and J gave up 10 bases; unmatched junction bases: 5. The CDR3 spans 14 residues. Germline values: CDR1 SGHRS, CDR2 YFSETQ. The CDR3 DNA reads TGCGCCAGCAGCTTAATAGCGGGGGGGAGGGAGCAGTTCTTC. Its translation: CASSLIAGGREQFF.

The chain carries TRBV7-6 and TRBJ1-6; maybe TRBD1 (6 bases). The germline CDR1 and CDR2 sequences are SGHVS and FNYEAQ. This CDR3 is built from 15 residues. V was pared by 2 bases and J by 7 bases, with 12 bases between. CDR3 nucleotides: TGTGCCAGCAGCTTACGGGGGCAGCCCAATTCACCCCTCCACTTT. Protein sequence: CASSLRGQPNSPLHF.

This sequence joins TRBV7-9 and TRBJ1-6; a possible D gene is TRBD1 (5 bases). The CDR3 is 16 amino acids. Germline loops: CDR1 SEHNR, CDR2 FQNEAQ (reference sequence). V lost 7 bases and J 1 base, leaving 14 bases between the germline ends. Here the CDR3 reads CASTPGRASYNSPLHF. The CDR3 DNA is TGTGCCAGCACCCCAGGGAGAGCTTCCTATAATTCACCCCTCCACTTT.

This clonotype was seen at least ten times. V gene TRBV29-1 combines with J gene TRBJ2-1, with D tentatively TRBD2 (5 bases). This CDR3 is 12 amino acids long. Per germline, CDR1 SQVTM and CDR2 ANQGSEA. The germline V and J ends were trimmed by 3 bases and 9 bases, with 12 bases remaining between them. The CDR3: CSVDSGFGEQFF. The CDR3 DNA reads TGCAGCGTTGATTCGGGATTTGGTGAGCAGTTCTTC.

This clonotype has a count of ten or more. This chain links TRBV29-1 with TRBJ2-2; D possibly corresponds to TRBD2 (6 bases). The V gene's germline CDR1 is SQVTM and CDR2 ANQGSEA. The V and J ends lost 3 bases and 4 bases respectively, with 9 bases between them. CDR3 length: 13 amino acids. The CDR3 loop is CSVDRGGTGELFF. CDR3 coding DNA: TGCAGCGTTGATAGGGGAGGCACCGGGGAGCTGTTTTTT.

This chain links TRBV7-9 with TRBJ2-3; no clear D gene. The CDR3 length is 12 residues. CDR1 and CDR2 from the germline V gene are SEHNR and FQNEAQ (reference sequence). The germline V and J ends were trimmed by 5 bases and 1 base, with 4 bases remaining between them. The CDR3 DNA sequence: TGTGCCAGCAGCAAAGGCACAGATACGCAGTATTTT. Amino acid sequence: CASSKGTDTQYF.

This clonotype was seen ten or more times. The chain has TRBV5-1 and TRBJ1-1, with D possibly matching TRBD1 (6 bases). The germline gives CDR1 SGHRS, CDR2 YFSETQ. Trimming shortened V by 4 bases and J by 3 bases, and 10 bases separated the two germline ends. The CDR3 consists of 13 residues. As DNA, the CDR3 is TGCGCCAGCAGCGATTACAGGGACACTGAAGCTTTCTTT. Translated: CASSDYRDTEAFF.

This chain uses TRBV5-6 with TRBJ2-2; D call uncertain. This CDR3 region has 12 residues. CDR1 SGHDT and CDR2 YYEEEE come from the germline V gene. V gave up 2 bases and J gave up 6 bases, with 5 bases separating them. In DNA, the CDR3 is TGTGCCAGCAGCTTAGCGTCCGGGGAGCTGTTTTTT. Translated: CASSLASGELFF.

The CDR3 loop reads CASSQEASGFSYEQYF. The CDR3 coding sequence is TGCGCCAGCAGCCAAGAAGCTAGCGGGTTTTCCTACGAGCAGTACTTC. V gene TRBV4-3 combines with J gene TRBJ2-7, with 8 bases identical to TRBD2. This CDR3 is 16 amino acids long. The J segment lost 1 base and the V segment lost 0 bases, leaving 5 bases of the junction unmatched. Per the germline V gene, CDR1 is LGHNA and CDR2 is YSLEER.